One sample yielded the 14 T cell receptor beta chains listed below, sequenced in a study of cytomegalovirus exposure and HLA in healthy donors. The PCR made use of 60 Vbeta and 13 Jbeta primers. TCRdb's copy holds only in-frame clones and misses some; the assay was immunoSEQ multiplex PCR. The sample has hundreds of thousands of clones, over 80% seen once; the top ten hold more than 0.6%. Specimen: PBMCs. All receptors come from a boy between 2 and 10 years old in good health and CMV-seronegative.

The rearrangement joins TRBV7-9 to TRBJ2-5, with 9 bases aligning to TRBD1. V lost 4 bases, J lost 3 bases, and 9 bases stayed unmatched. Germline loops: CDR1 SEHNR, CDR2 FQNEAQ (reference sequence). There are 16 residues in the CDR3. CDR3 protein: CASSSPGQGWEETQYF. CDR3 nucleotides: TGTGCCAGCAGCTCCCCGGGACAGGGATGGGAAGAGACCCAGTACTTC.

This clone appeared once. The chain links TRBV5-1 to TRBJ2-1; D possibly corresponds to TRBD2 (5 bases). The ends were cut back, 2 bases at V and 5 bases at J, with 14 bases in the middle. In germline, CDR1 is SGHRS, CDR2 YFSETQ. There are 15 residues in the CDR3. CDR3 amino acids: CASSLEWRVNNEQFF. For the CDR3, the DNA is TGCGCCAGCAGCTTAGAGTGGCGGGTTAACAATGAGCAGTTCTTC.

The chain links TRBV13 to TRBJ2-7, with D maybe TRBD1 (6 bases). Germline V lookup: CDR1 PRHDT, CDR2 FYEKMQ (reference sequence). The CDR3 runs to 15 residues. Between the trimmed V and J ends, which lost 1 base and 0 bases, there was a span of 10 bases. The CDR3 sequence is CASSLEDRNSYEQYF. The DNA for the CDR3 is TGTGCCAGCAGCTTAGAAGACAGGAACTCCTACGAGCAGTACTTC.

This rearrangement joins TRBV29-1 to TRBJ2-1; 8 bases align to TRBD2. There are 14 residues in the CDR3. J lost 0 bases, V lost 4 bases, and 2 bases had no gene match. Per the germline V gene, CDR1 is SQVTM and CDR2 is ANQGSEA. For the CDR3, the DNA is TGCAGCGTTGGCGCGGGAGGCTCCTACAATGAGCAGTTCTTC. It codes for CSVGAGGSYNEQFF.

The rearrangement links TRBV21-1 to TRBJ2-1; TRBD2, as called in the table, went unchecked against the DNA. TRBV21-1 is a pseudogene segment. This CDR3 comprises 15 residues. In nucleotides, the CDR3 is TGTGCCAGCAGCGGCGGGAACTCTCCTCGGGATGAGCAGTTCTTC. It is translated as CASSGGNSPRDEQFF.

V gene TRBV28 combines with J gene TRBJ1-1; D not certain. This CDR3 contains 12 residues. V lost 10 bases and J lost 0, with 9 bases in between. CDR1 and CDR2 from the germline V gene are MDHEN and SYDVKM. The DNA for the CDR3 is TGTGCCACCGTACAAATGAACACTGAAGCTTTCTTT. Encoded protein: CATVQMNTEAFF.

This chain connects TRBV30 to TRBJ2-5; 11 nucleotides align to TRBD2. The DNA end lines up better with TRBJ2-7; the J call may be wrong. Germline loops: CDR1 GTSNPN, CDR2 SVGIG (reference sequence). This CDR3 spans 14 amino acids. CDR3 in amino acids: CAWSGSGGAYEQYF. The CDR3 bases are TGTGCCTGGAGTGGTAGCGGGGGGGCATACGAGCAGTACTTC.

The chain combines TRBV5-1 with TRBJ1-2; the match to TRBD1 covers 8 bases. The CDR3 consists of 15 residues. Looked up from germline, CDR1 is SGHRS and CDR2 is YFSETQ. With V trimmed by 0 bases and J by 5 bases, 6 bases remained unmatched. The CDR3 DNA follows: TGCGCCAGCAGCTTGGAGCAGGGGGCCTTATATGGCTACACCTTC. Translation gives CASSLEQGALYGYTF. Based on the CDR3 plus reference TRBV5-1 and TRBJ1-2, the full variable domain is KAGVTQTPRYLIKTRGQQVTLSCSPISGHRSVSWYQQTPGQGLQFLFEYFSETQRNKGNFPGRFSGRQFSNSRSEMNVSTLELGDSALYLCASSLEQGALYGYTFGSGTRLTVV.

The sample holds one count of this clone. The chain combines TRBV11-2 with TRBJ2-1; D ambiguous. From germline, CDR1 is SGHAT and CDR2 FQNNGV. The CDR3 length is 13 residues. Trimming took off 1 base at V and 5 bases at J, with 6 bases between the two ends. CDR3 sequence (DNA): TGTGCCAGCAGCTTAGTAGTCGACAATGAGCAGTTCTTC. This gives the protein CASSLVVDNEQFF.

The chain links TRBV5-6 to TRBJ1-2, with a possible D match to TRBD1 (6 bases). V was cut by 2 bases and J by 3 bases, with 11 bases left in between. From germline, CDR1 is SGHDT and CDR2 YYEEEE. The CDR3 is 14 amino acids. The CDR3 here is CASSFGGLDYGYTF. Here the CDR3 DNA reads TGTGCCAGCAGCTTCGGGGGGCTTGACTATGGCTACACCTTC.

The chain uses TRBV4-1 and TRBJ2-3, with 8 bases that match TRBD1. The CDR3 is made up of 14 amino acids. Germline CDR1 MGHRA, CDR2 YSYEKL. J gave up 4 bases and V 3 bases, and 3 bases lay outside the gene matches. The DNA for the CDR3 is TGCGCCAGCAGCCAGCGGACAGGGCCAGATACGCAGTATTTT. Its protein product is CASSQRTGPDTQYF.

This chain uses TRBV6-6 with TRBJ2-2; 11 bases agree with TRBD2. CDR3 length equals 15 residues. J gave up 5 bases and V 4 bases, and 3 bases lay outside the gene matches. Germline CDR1 and CDR2: MNHNY and SVGAGI (reference sequence). The CDR3 nucleotides read TGTGCCAGCAGTTTCGGGACTAGCGGAACCGGGGAGCTGTTTTTT. Protein product: CASSFGTSGTGELFF.

Worth noting for this clone: Mismatch with germline at one junction end may stem from a read error. V and J are TRBV7-9 and TRBJ1-1; possibly TRBD1 for D (6 bases). CDR3 length: 12 amino acids. Germline V CDR1 and CDR2: SEHNR, FQNEAQ (reference sequence). CDR3 coding DNA: TGTTCCAGCAGCTTAGGACAGACTGAAGCTTTCTTT. Its translation is CSSSLGQTEAFF.

The CDR3 nucleotides are TGTGCCAGCAGCCAACCAAGGACAGGGGCTGGAAACACCATATATTTT. Its protein is CASSQPRTGAGNTIYF. The rearrangement links TRBV14 to TRBJ1-3, with 9 bases identical to TRBD1. Germline lookup yields CDR1 SGHDN and CDR2 FVKESK. Trimming took 2 bases from V and 2 from J; bases not matched to a gene: 4. This CDR3 contains 16 residues.